This entry concerns a single T cell receptor beta chain. As yet, its antigen is unknown. Assay used: immunoSEQ multiplex PCR; TCRdb lists only in-frame clones, some missing. The sample records about 93,000 clones, roughly 88% being singletons. Trimming removed 5 bases from V and 5 bases from J, with 24 bases in between. CDR3 size: 16 residues. The germline V gene encodes CDR1 GTSNPN and CDR2 SVGIG (reference sequence). Patients with chemo-refractory metastatic non-small-cell lung cancer received focal radiation plus CTLA-4 blockade with ipilimumab. The entry originates in a study of radiotherapy plus CTLA-4 blockade in lung cancer. For the study at large: Of all patients, approximately 18% responded objectively and roughly 31% showed disease control.

Study-wide points: Response was reportedly best predicted by early blood T cell clone dynamics, with interferon-beta. Blood TCR clones of tumor origin expanded after radiotherapy plus ipilimumab.

This sequence was found in a human donor with non-small cell lung cancer that progressed on radiotherapy plus ipilimumab. The genes are TRBV30 and TRBJ2-5; possible D gene TRBD1, 6 bases. Sequenced here: peripheral blood, sampled from a patient treated with radiotherapy plus ipilimumab. The DNA of the CDR3 is TGTGCCTGGTCCGGGTGGGGCAGGGGCCCTCTGGAGACCCAGTACTTC. Residues: CAWSGWGRGPLETQYF.